These T cell receptor beta chains were read from a single sample in a study of T cell responses to AZD1222 COVID-19 vaccine. Repertoires were generated with immunoSEQ multiplex PCR, while TCRdb's copy carries only in-frame clones and drops some. The sample holds roughly 200,000 clones; roughly nine tenths are singletons and the top ten take around 3.7%. The sequenced sample was peripheral blood, obtained 28 days after the second AZD1222 dose. Receptors originate from an adult who received the AZD1222 COVID-19 vaccine. CDR3s include the opening cysteine and the closing phenylalanine or tryptophan. The D gene is left open where the match is weak. Size is stated for part of the rows, as once, few or many counts, or as a class when the clone is expanded.

TRBJ1-2 TRBV6-4 once NA TGTGCCAGCAGTACCTCGGGGGGCGGAGGCTACACCTTC CASSTSGGGGYTF
TRBJ2-3 TRBV5-1 NA NA TGCGCCAGCAGCTTGGAGCGGGGCACAGATACGCAGTATTTT CASSLERGTDTQYF
TRBJ2-1 TRBV18 NA NA TGTGCCAGCTCACCCAATAGCGGAGTACTGGGCAATGAGCAGTTCTTC CASSPNSGVLGNEQFF
TRBJ2-1 TRBV7-2 NA NA TGTGCCAGCAGCTTCTCGAGGGGGATCGGTAATGAGCAGTTCTTC CASSFSRGIGNEQFF
TRBJ1-2 TRBV2 NA NA TGTGCCAGCAGTGGAGATCTCTATGGCTACACCTTC CASSGDLYGYTF
TRBJ2-7 TRBV10-3 few TRBD1 TGTGCCATCAGTGGGACAGGGGCACCCTACGAGCAGTACTTC CAISGTGAPYEQYF
TRBJ2-7 TRBV4-1 NA NA TGCGCCAGCAGCCAAGCCACCCCTACCAGGTACGCTGCCTACGAGCAGTACTTC CASSQATPTRYAAYEQYF
TRBJ2-7 TRBV27 NA NA TGTGCCAGCAGTTTAGTAGGAGGGTACGAGCAGTACTTC CASSLVGGYEQYF
TRBJ2-1 TRBV7-2 NA NA TGTGCCAGCAGCTTAGATCTCTCCTACAATGAGCAGTTCTTC CASSLDLSYNEQFF
TRBJ1-1 TRBV30 NA NA TGTGCCGCAGTGATGGAGGACTTGAAAGCTTTCTTT CAAVMEDLKAFF
TRBJ1-2 TRBV5-1 NA NA TGCGCCAGCAGCGGGAACGTAGGGGCCTATGGCTACACCTTC CASSGNVGAYGYTF
TRBJ2-7 TRBV4-1 once TRBD2 TGCGCCAGCAGCCAAGTGGCCAGCGGGGGAGGGGAGCAGTACTTC CASSQVASGGGEQYF
TRBJ2-5 TRBV11-2 NA TRBD2 TGTGCCAGCAGCATCGGGGGGCTAGCGGGAGGAGAGACCCAGTACTTC CASSIGGLAGGETQYF
TRBJ2-1 TRBV11-1 NA NA TGTGCCAGCAGACAGTACAATGAGCAGTTCTTC CASRQYNEQFF
TRBJ2-2 TRBV12-5 NA NA TGTGCTAGTGAGGGAGGAGACTTGGAGCTGTTTTTT CASEGGDLELFF
TRBJ2-4 TRBV5-5 NA NA TGTGCCAGCAGCTTGTCCCACGGAAGGGAAAACATTCAGTACTTC CASSLSHGRENIQYF
TRBJ2-7 TRBV6-5 NA TRBD1 TGTGCCAGCCTCAGAACAGGGGGAAGAAACGAGCAGTACTTC CASLRTGGRNEQYF
TRBJ1-3 TRBV18 once NA TGTGCCAGCTCACCGCCCTTGGACTCTGGAAACACCATATATTTT CASSPPLDSGNTIYF
TRBJ2-2 TRBV6-5 NA TRBD2 TGTGCCACTCCGACTAGCGGGATAGGAGGCGGGGAGCTGTTTTTT CATPTSGIGGGELFF
TRBJ2-5 TRBV5-1 once NA TGCGCCAGCAGCTTGGCGACCGAGACCCAGTACTTC CASSLATETQYF
TRBJ2-3 TRBV5-5 NA TRBD1 TGTGCCAGCAGCTCCGGTGGGACAGCCACAGATACGCAGTATTTT CASSSGGTATDTQYF
TRBJ1-3 TRBV10-2 NA NA TGCGCCGGCCGGGACACCTCTGGAAACACCATATATTTT CAGRDTSGNTIYF
TRBJ2-3 TRBV11-3 once NA TGTGCCAGCAGCAGCCCGCGGAGAAAGGATACGCAGTATTTT CASSSPRRKDTQYF
TRBJ2-1 TRBV6-2/TRBV6-3 NA TRBD2 TGTGCCAGCAGTTACTTCCTTAGCGGGAGGGCCGGGAAGGACAATGAGCAGTTCTTC CASSYFLSGRAGKDNEQFF
TRBJ1-2 TRBV2 NA TRBD1 TGTGCCAGCAGGCCCCGGGACAGGGGGAACTATGGCTACACCTTC CASRPRDRGNYGYTF
TRBJ2-7 TRBV2 NA NA TGTGCCAGCAGTGAATTAGGCCGGACACAGTACTTC CASSELGRTQYF
TRBJ1-2 TRBV28 NA NA TGTGCCAGCAGTTTGGTGGGGGACTATGGCTACACCTTC CASSLVGDYGYTF
TRBJ1-5 TRBV6-2/TRBV6-3 NA TRBD1 TGTGCCAGCAGTTACTCCCCCCGAGGACAGGGATACAATCAGCCCCAGCATTTT CASSYSPRGQGYNQPQHF
TRBJ2-7 TRBV30 NA TRBD1 TGTGCCTGGAGTCTTCAGGGGGCAAGCTACGAGCAGTACTTC CAWSLQGASYEQYF
TRBJ1-3 TRBV4-1 NA NA TGCGCCAGCAGCCAAGAACCGCGTCAGGGAAGTGGTAGAAACACCATATATTTT CASSQEPRQGSGRNTIYF
TRBJ2-1 TRBV6-5 NA TRBD2 TGTGCCAGCAGTTATCCCCAGCGGGAGTGGGGCAATGAGCAGTTCTTC CASSYPQREWGNEQFF
TRBJ2-7 TRBV7-9 NA NA TGTGCCAGCAGCCCACCCGGGGGTTCCTACGAGCAGTACTTC CASSPPGGSYEQYF
TRBJ2-7 TRBV18 NA NA TGTGCCAGCTCACCACGCCAAAGTTTCTACGAGCAGTACTTC CASSPRQSFYEQYF
TRBJ2-7 TRBV5-1 few NA TGCGCCAGCAGCTCCCTGCCCTCTAGCATGCCCTACGAGCAGTACTTC CASSSLPSSMPYEQYF
TRBJ2-5 TRBV5-4 NA NA TGTGCCAGCAGCTTGGTGGGGGCGCGACAAGAGACCCAGTACTTC CASSLVGARQETQYF
TRBJ1-1 TRBV6-1 NA NA TGTGCCAGCAGTGACGACAGGAACACTGAAGCTTTCTTT CASSDDRNTEAFF
TRBJ2-5 TRBV11-2 once TRBD2 TGTGCCAGCAGACGACTAGCGGGAGTCGGGGAGACCCAGTACTTC CASRRLAGVGETQYF
TRBJ1-3 TRBV28 once TRBD1 TGTGCCAGCAGTTCTCCGGGACAGGCCTCTGGAAACACCATATATTTT CASSSPGQASGNTIYF
TRBJ1-5 TRBV2 NA NA TGTGCCAGCAGTGCTGGGCAGCAGCCCCAGCATTTT CASSAGQQPQHF
TRBJ1-4 TRBV5-6 NA TRBD1 TGTGCCAGCAGTTACACGGACAGGGGCGGTGAAAAACTGTTTTTT CASSYTDRGGEKLFF
TRBJ2-2 TRBV6-5 NA NA TGTGCCAGCAGGAAATCTCAGGGTCGGGCCGGGGAGCTGTTTTTT CASRKSQGRAGELFF
TRBJ2-7 TRBV6-2/TRBV6-3 NA TRBD1 TGTGCCAGCAGCCGGGGGACAGGGGGCCTCGAGCAGTACTTC CASSRGTGGLEQYF
TRBJ2-2 TRBV18 NA NA TGTGCCAGCTCAACACCGACCGGAGTGGACACCGGGGAGCTGTTTTTT CASSTPTGVDTGELFF
TRBJ2-5 TRBV2 NA TRBD2 TGTGCCAGCAACCCGGGACTAGTCGTTGGGGAGACCCAGTACTTC CASNPGLVVGETQYF
TRBJ2-1 TRBV4-3 NA TRBD2 TGCGCCAGCAGATGGGAGGGAGGGTCGGATGAGCAGTTCTTC CASRWEGGSDEQFF
TRBJ1-5 TRBV18 NA NA TGTGCCAGCTCACCTCAGGCTAGCAATCAGCCCCAGCATTTT CASSPQASNQPQHF
TRBJ1-5 TRBV12-3/TRBV12-4 NA NA TGTGCCAGCAAGGGCTATTTTCAGCCCCAGCATTTT CASKGYFQPQHF
TRBJ1-2 TRBV30 NA NA TGTGCCTGGAGAGCTGACAGAGGGAGGATCGGCTACACCTTC CAWRADRGRIGYTF
TRBJ2-1 TRBV7-9 NA TRBD2 TGTGCCAGCAGCCCTATAGCGGGAGGCTACAATGAGCAGTTCTTC CASSPIAGGYNEQFF
TRBJ2-1 TRBV18 NA TRBD2 TGTGCCAGCTCACCACTCTTAACTAGCGGGAGGGCCGGGTACAATGAGCAGTTCTTC CASSPLLTSGRAGYNEQFF
TRBJ1-2 TRBV9 NA NA TGTGCCAGCAGCGTAGGAAGGGGCGACTATGGCTACACCTTC CASSVGRGDYGYTF
TRBJ1-5 TRBV18 NA NA TGTGCCAGCTCACTAAACGACAGGAATCAGCCCCAGCATTTT CASSLNDRNQPQHF